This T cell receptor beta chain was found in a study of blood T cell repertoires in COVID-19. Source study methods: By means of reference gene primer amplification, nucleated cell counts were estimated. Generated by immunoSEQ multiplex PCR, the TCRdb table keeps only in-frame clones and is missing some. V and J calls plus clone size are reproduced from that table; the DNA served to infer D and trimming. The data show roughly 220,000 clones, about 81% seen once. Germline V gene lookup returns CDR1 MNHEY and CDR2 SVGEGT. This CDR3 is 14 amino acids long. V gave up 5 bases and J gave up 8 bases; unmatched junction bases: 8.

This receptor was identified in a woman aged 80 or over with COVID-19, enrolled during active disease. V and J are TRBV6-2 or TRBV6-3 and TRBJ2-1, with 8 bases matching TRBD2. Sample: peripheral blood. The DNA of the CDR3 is TGTGCCAGCAGTCCAAGCGGGAGAAAGGATGAGCAGTTCTTC. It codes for CASSPSGRKDEQFF.